A selection of T cell receptor beta chains follows, all from one sample in a study of cytomegalovirus exposure and HLA in healthy donors. Repertoires were generated with immunoSEQ multiplex PCR, while TCRdb's copy carries only in-frame clones and drops some. The sample consists of 90,000 to 120,000 clones, 84% of them appearing once. The sequenced sample consisted of PBMCs. These TCRs come from a woman in her late teens or twenties in good health and CMV-seronegative. The CDR3 runs from the conserved cysteine through the conserved F or W. A D gene is named only where the DNA matches it firmly. Some rows mark clone size as missing; the rest say once, few, many or name a class of expanded clone.

V	D	size	J	DNA	CDR3
TRBV5-6	.	.	TRBJ2-2	TGTGCCAGCAGCTTGACAACCGGGGAGCTGTTTTTT	CASSLTTGELFF
TRBV5-6	.	.	TRBJ1-1	TGTGCCAGCAGCTCTTACGGCACTGAAGCTTTCTTT	CASSSYGTEAFF
TRBV4-3	TRBD1	few	TRBJ1-2	TGCGCCAGCAGCCAAGACAGACAGGGGATGAGAGGCTACACCTTC	CASSQDRQGMRGYTF
TRBV28	TRBD2	.	TRBJ2-3	TGTGCCAGCATCCACTTGTTGGGGGGGAGTAGCACAGATACGCAGTATTTT	CASIHLLGGSSTDTQYF
TRBV4-3	.	.	TRBJ2-4	TGCGCCAGCAGCCAAGAACAGAATATAGCCAAAAACATTCAGTACTTC	CASSQEQNIAKNIQYF
TRBV7-9	.	.	TRBJ2-2	TGTGCCAGCAGTCAGGCCCCAGGGGTCACCGGGGAGCTGTTTTTT	CASSQAPGVTGELFF
TRBV29-1	.	.	TRBJ1-1	TGCAGCGTTAGCAAAGGAGCTGAAGCTTTCTTT	CSVSKGAEAFF
TRBV5-1	TRBD1	.	TRBJ2-1	TGCGCCAGCAGCTTGGACAGGGGTGAGCAGTTCTTC	CASSLDRGEQFF
TRBV11-2	TRBD2	.	TRBJ2-7	TGTGCCAGCAGCTTATTAGCGGGGGGCTACCAATCCTACGAGCAGTACTTC	CASSLLAGGYQSYEQYF
TRBV30	.	once	TRBJ1-2	TGTGCCTGGACACAAAACTATGGCTACACCTTC	CAWTQNYGYTF
TRBV6-1	.	.	TRBJ2-6	TGTGCCAGCAGTCCGACTTCCTCTGGGGCCAACGTCCTGACTTTC	CASSPTSSGANVLTF
TRBV28	TRBD1	.	TRBJ2-7	TGTGCCAGCAGTCGTCCCGGGACAGGGGATCCCTACGAGCAGTACTTC	CASSRPGTGDPYEQYF
TRBV18	TRBD1	.	TRBJ2-7	TGTGCCAGCTCACCACTGGAGGGACAGGGGGTTTTCTTC	CASSPLEGQGVFF
TRBV7-8	TRBD1	.	TRBJ1-1	TGTGCCAGCAGCACGACAGGGGCTGTGACGAACACTGAAGCTTTCTTT	CASSTTGAVTNTEAFF
TRBV9	.	.	TRBJ1-2	TGTGCCAGCAGCCCAGAAATCGGGAACAACTATGGCTACACCTTC	CASSPEIGNNYGYTF
TRBV7-2	TRBD1	once	TRBJ1-2	TGTGCCAGCAGCTCCGGACAGGGCGGCTATGGCTACACCTTC	CASSSGQGGYGYTF
TRBV2	TRBD1	.	TRBJ1-2	TGTGCCAGCAGGGGACAGGGCCTCAACTATGGCTACACCTTC	CASRGQGLNYGYTF
TRBV6-4	.	.	TRBJ1-1	TGTGCCAGCAGCAGAAACTGGGAGGCCGGCACTGAAGCTTTCTTT	CASSRNWEAGTEAFF
TRBV7-3	.	.	TRBJ2-5	TGTGCCAGCAGCGACATTATACTTGGGCTAGCAAGTCGGCAAGAGACCCAGTACTTC	CASSDIILGLASRQETQYF
TRBV14	.	.	TRBJ2-3	TGTGCCAGCAGCCAAGATAGAGGCTGGCTGGCTGGCACAGATACGCAGTATTTT	CASSQDRGWLAGTDTQYF